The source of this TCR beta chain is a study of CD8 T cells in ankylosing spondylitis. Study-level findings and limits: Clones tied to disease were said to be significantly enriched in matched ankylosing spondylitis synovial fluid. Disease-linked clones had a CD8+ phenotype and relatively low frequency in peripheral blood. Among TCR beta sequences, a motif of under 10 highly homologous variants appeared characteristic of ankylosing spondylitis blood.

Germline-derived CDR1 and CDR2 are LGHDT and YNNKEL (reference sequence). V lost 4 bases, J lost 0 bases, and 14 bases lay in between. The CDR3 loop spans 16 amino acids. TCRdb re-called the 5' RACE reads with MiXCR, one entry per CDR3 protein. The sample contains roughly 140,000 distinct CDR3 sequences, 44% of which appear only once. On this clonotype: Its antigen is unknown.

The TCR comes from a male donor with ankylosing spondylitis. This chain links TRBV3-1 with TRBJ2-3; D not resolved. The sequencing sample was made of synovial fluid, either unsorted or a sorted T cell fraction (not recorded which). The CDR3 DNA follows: TGTGCCAGCAGCCGAATTCCCCGTCAAAGCACAGATACGCAGTATTTT. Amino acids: CASSRIPRQSTDTQYF.